Presented here are 18 T cell receptor beta chains from one specimen sequenced in a study of T cells in Graves' hyperthyroidism and ophthalmopathy. TCR beta CDR3 regions were amplified from RNA transcripts. An initial round of RT-PCR targeting the TCR CDR3 relied on the HTBI primer set. Each CDR3 protein is one row after TCRdb ran MiXCR on the multiplex PCR reads. The top ten hold approximately 8% of the sample, which has some 770,000 distinct CDR3 sequences, 16% seen once. Input material: blood. The source of these receptors is a man between 18 and 35 years old with Graves' hyperthyroidism.

In regard to this clonotype: This could be a read error, since a much larger clone is one nucleotide away. The rearrangement links TRBV7-9 to TRBJ2-7; no clear D. This CDR3 spans 13 amino acids. Germline V lookup: CDR1 SEHNR, CDR2 FQNEAQ (reference sequence). The CDR3 nucleotides read TGTGCCAGCAGCTTAGAGGCAACCTACGAGCAGGACTTC. Translation: CASSLEATYEQDF.

This clonotype has more than one count but fewer than ten. This rearrangement joins TRBV6-2 or TRBV6-3 to TRBJ2-1, with D maybe TRBD1 (6 bases). Trimming pared 6 bases from V and 4 bases from J, leaving 13 bases between. CDR1 MNHEY and CDR2 SVGEGT come from the germline V gene. The CDR3 has 14 residues. The CDR3 protein is CASSVGTPYNEQFF. CDR3 bases: TGTGCCAGCAGCGTCGGGACACCTTACAATGAGCAGTTCTTC.

This clonotype has just a few counts. This chain uses TRBV6-1 with TRBJ2-2; D could derive from TRBD1 or TRBD2 (5 bases each). Germline CDR1 MNHNS, CDR2 SASEGT. The CDR3 length is 15 residues. V was cut by 5 bases and J by 1 base, with 11 bases left in between. The CDR3 sequence: CASSRDRRNTGELFF. The CDR3 DNA reads as TGTGCCAGCAGTCGGGACCGACGGAACACCGGGGAGCTGTTTTTT.

The sample holds many counts of this clonotype. The chain recombines TRBV11-2 with TRBJ2-7; weak D call: TRBD1 (5 bases). Per germline, CDR1 SGHAT and CDR2 FQNNGV. The V end lost 1 base, the J end lost 3 bases, and 7 bases lay between the germline ends. The CDR3 has 13 amino acids. CDR3 coding DNA: TGTGCCAGCAGCTTAGGCAGGGTCTACGAGCAGTACTTC. Protein sequence: CASSLGRVYEQYF. The complete variable domain, with remaining parts taken from reference TRBV11-2 and TRBJ2-7, reads EAGVAQSPRYKIIEKRQSVAFWCNPISGHATLYWYQQILGQGPKLLIQFQNNGVVDDSQLPKDRFSAERLKGVDSTLKIQPAKLEDSAVYLCASSLGRVYEQYFGPGTRLTVT.

The rearrangement uses TRBV3-1 and TRBJ1-3, with D possibly being TRBD1 (6 bases). Germline CDR1 LGHDT, CDR2 YNNKEL (reference sequence). V was shortened by 1 base and J by 3 bases, with 13 bases between the two germline ends. This CDR3 is 16 amino acids long. CDR3 sequence: CASSQGSGQNGNTIYF. CDR3 sequence (DNA): TGTGCCAGCAGCCAAGGATCCGGACAGAATGGAAACACCATATATTTT.

There are a few counts of this clonotype. The chain carries TRBV7-9 and TRBJ2-3; D remains unclear. The length of the CDR3 is 14 residues. V lost 2 bases and J 6 bases, leaving 12 bases between the germline ends. Germline V gene data show CDR1 as SEHNR and CDR2 as FQNEAQ (reference sequence). CDR3 sequence reads: CASSLIGDWDTQYF. The CDR3 region has the DNA TGTGCCAGCAGCTTAATTGGGGATTGGGATACGCAGTATTTT.

The chain carries TRBV28 and TRBJ2-5; tentatively, D is TRBD2 (5 bases). Trimming left V 6 bases short and J 9 bases short, with 23 bases between. Germline V gene sequence: CDR1 MDHEN, CDR2 SYDVKM. The CDR3 consists of 15 residues. The CDR3 is CASSQWWETPSPQYF. In DNA form, the CDR3 reads TGTGCCAGCAGCCAATGGTGGGAGACACCTAGTCCCCAGTACTTC.

This clonotype was recorded a few times. This rearrangement joins TRBV2 to TRBJ2-1; TRBD2 matches at 9 bases. Germline trimming cut 4 bases from V and 15 bases from J; bases unmatched to any gene: 13. Germline V CDR1 and CDR2: SNHLY, FYNNEI. CDR3 length: 14 residues. The CDR3 bases are TGTGCCAGCAGTGTAGAAGCGGGGGGTCAGGGTCGGTTCTTC. Protein product: CASSVEAGGQGRFF.

This clonotype was counted ten times or more. This rearrangement joins TRBV12-3 or TRBV12-4 to TRBJ2-7; TRBD2 agrees at 11 bases. The CDR3 is 15 residues long. J gave up 6 bases and V 4 bases, and 8 bases lay outside the gene matches. CDR3 nucleotides: TGTGCCAGCAGTTCCTTAGCGGGAGGGCCGGGCGAGCAGTACTTC. It specifies CASSSLAGGPGEQYF.

This clonotype occurred many times. The gene calls are TRBV7-9 and TRBJ2-3, with D perhaps matching TRBD2 (5 bases). Germline V gives CDR1 SEHNR, CDR2 FQNEAQ (reference sequence). This CDR3 spans 12 amino acids. V was cut by 5 bases and J by 5 bases, with 8 bases left in between. Here the CDR3 DNA reads TGTGCCAGCAGCCATGGACTAGATACGCAGTATTTT. It translates to CASSHGLDTQYF.

This clonotype was observed many times. J is TRBJ2-3 and V is TRBV5-1, with D possibly being TRBD2 (5 bases). V was clipped by 4 bases and J by 0 bases, with 6 bases between them. Germline V gene sequence: CDR1 SGHRS, CDR2 YFSETQ. The CDR3 covers 13 residues. As DNA, the CDR3 is TGCGCCAGCAGCCGGGAAAGCACAGATACGCAGTATTTT. Its protein product is CASSRESTDTQYF.

V and J are TRBV5-1 and TRBJ1-3; D is unresolved. The germline V and J ends were trimmed by 2 bases and 1 base, with 13 bases remaining between them. The CDR3 spans 16 residues. Germline CDR1 reads SGHRS; CDR2 reads YFSETQ. This CDR3 reads CASSLDPFSSGNTIYF. The CDR3, as DNA: TGCGCCAGCAGCTTAGACCCTTTTTCATCTGGAAACACCATATATTTT.

This chain joins TRBV6-2 or TRBV6-3 and TRBJ2-7; 7 positions agree with TRBD2. Germline CDR1 and CDR2: MNHEY and SVGEGT. The ends lost 5 bases at V and 6 bases at J; junction bases unmatched: 4. The CDR3 runs to 12 residues. DNA for the CDR3: TGTGCCAGCAGTAAATCGGGGGGCGAGCAGTACTTC. Encoded protein: CASSKSGGEQYF.

This sequence joins TRBV15 and TRBJ1-1; 7 bases agree with TRBD1. The CDR3 extends over 14 amino acids. J was trimmed by 6 bases and V by 0 bases; bases with no gene match: 4. Germline-derived CDR1 and CDR2 are LNHNV and YYDKDF (reference sequence). This CDR3 is CATSRDEGAAEAFF. CDR3 coding DNA: TGTGCCACCAGCAGAGATGAGGGGGCGGCTGAAGCTTTCTTT.

The sample holds a few counts of this clonotype. The chain uses TRBV10-2 and TRBJ1-2; TRBD1 matches 7 bases. Per germline, CDR1 WSHSY and CDR2 SAAADI. The length of the CDR3 is 14 residues. V shed 4 bases, J shed 8 bases, and the junction held 10 bases outside the gene matches. DNA of the CDR3: TGCGCCAGCAGTGCCCCCCACAGGGGCGGGGGCTACACCTTC. The encoded protein is CASSAPHRGGGYTF.

The chain is built from TRBV4-3 and TRBJ2-1, with D possibly being TRBD1 (6 bases). Trimming stripped 4 bases from V and 5 bases from J, with 12 bases between. There are 14 residues in the CDR3. Per the germline V gene, CDR1 is LGHNA and CDR2 is YSLEER. CDR3 in amino acids: CASSPRRGDNEQFF. CDR3 in DNA: TGCGCCAGCAGCCCTCGCAGGGGCGACAATGAGCAGTTCTTC.

This clonotype occurred many times. This chain uses TRBV10-1 with TRBJ2-1; D is undetermined. This CDR3 is built from 16 residues. V dropped 3 bases and J dropped 0 bases, with 12 bases sitting between them. Germline CDR1 WNHNN, CDR2 SYGVQD (reference sequence). CDR3 DNA sequence: TGCGCCAGCAGTGAAAAGGCCTTGAGCTCCTACAATGAGCAGTTCTTC. Translating gives CASSEKALSSYNEQFF.

This clonotype was found many times. The chain combines TRBV28 with TRBJ1-4; D uncertain. The CDR3 is 13 amino acids. Germline CDR1 is MDHEN and CDR2 is SYDVKM. V gave up 8 bases and J gave up 8 bases, with 15 bases separating them. CDR3 protein: CASLHSFEEKLFF. DNA of the CDR3: TGTGCCAGCCTCCACTCTTTCGAAGAAAAACTGTTTTTT.